The rows below give T cell receptor beta chains drawn from one sample of a study of PD-1 blockade in classical Hodgkin lymphoma. The repertoire was sequenced with immunoSEQ multiplex PCR; TCRdb's copy has only in-frame clones and lacks some. The data contain approximately 23,000 clones, roughly 90% of them singletons. Sample: CD4+ T cells from blood. The receptors here all came from a human donor with classical Hodgkin lymphoma. Both conserved end residues are part of each CDR3. D genes are given only for firm matches. Not all rows give a size; the values are once, few, many and, for expanded clones, a class.

TRBV19	TRBJ1-5	13	.	.	TGTGCCAGTAGTGATCAGGGAGGTCAGCCCCAGCATTTT	CASSDQGGQPQHF
TRBV6-1	TRBJ2-7	14	.	.	TGTGCCAGCAGAGGATGGGCTGAGTCCTACGAGCAGTACTTC	CASRGWAESYEQYF
TRBV19	TRBJ2-3	15	.	TRBD1	TGTGCCAGTAAGGACAGGGGGTCCTTCACAGATACGCAGTATTTT	CASKDRGSFTDTQYF
TRBV15	TRBJ1-6	15	.	.	TGTGCCACCAGCAGAGATTCCAAAGGGGATTCACCCCTCCACTTT	CATSRDSKGDSPLHF
TRBV5-1	TRBJ2-1	15	.	.	TGCGCCAGCGGGCGGGACCCCGTCTCGGGTGATGAGCAGTTCTTC	CASGRDPVSGDEQFF
TRBV19	TRBJ2-3	15	.	.	TGTGCCAGTACCCCCTCAGACAGGAACACAGATACGCAGTATTTT	CASTPSDRNTDTQYF
TRBV10-3	TRBJ2-5	18	.	TRBD2	TGTGCCACCAGCCAAGGGGGCTCTAGCGGGGGGTTCCAAGAGACCCAGTACTTC	CATSQGGSSGGFQETQYF
TRBV19	TRBJ1-1	15	few	TRBD1	TGTGCCAGTAGTCCCCAGGGGGTTACGAGCTTGGGGGCTTTCTTT	CASSPQGVTSLGAFF
TRBV5-8	TRBJ1-1	11	once	.	TGTGCCAGCAGCTTGGCCAGGGTGGCTTTCTTT	CASSLARVAFF
TRBV7-9	TRBJ2-1	15	.	TRBD2	TGTGCCAGCAGCTTCGGACTAGCGGGGGGTGGTGAGCAGTTCTTC	CASSFGLAGGGEQFF
TRBV7-8	TRBJ2-1	16	.	TRBD2	TGTGCCAGCAGCTCCCGAAGCGGGAAAAACTACAATGAGCAGTTCTTC	CASSSRSGKNYNEQFF
TRBV11-2	TRBJ1-2	13	.	TRBD1	TGTGCCAGCAGCCAGGGACAGGGGGCCGGCTACACCTTC	CASSQGQGAGYTF
TRBV19	TRBJ2-3	17	once	TRBD2	TGTGCCAGTAGGGCGCGGGAGTTCTTTTATGGCACAGATACGCAGTATTTT	CASRAREFFYGTDTQYF
TRBV28	TRBJ2-5	13	.	.	TGTGCCAGCGAAGGCCCAGGGGAAGAGACCCAGTACTTC	CASEGPGEETQYF
TRBV5-1	TRBJ2-5	15	.	.	TGCGCCAGCACCCTTTGGGTGGGTGCCCAAGAGACCCAGTACTTC	CASTLWVGAQETQYF
TRBV7-7	TRBJ2-5	14	.	.	TGTGCCAGCAGCTTAGGTGGCGGACAAGAGACCCAGTACTTC	CASSLGGGQETQYF
TRBV14	TRBJ1-1	13	.	TRBD1	TGTGCCAGCAGCCAACCGGGACAGGGGATCGCTTTCTTT	CASSQPGQGIAFF
TRBV27	TRBJ2-5	18	once	.	TGTGCCAGCAGTTCCACCTGGCGGGCCAACTCCCGGGGAGAGACCCAGTACTTC	CASSSTWRANSRGETQYF
TRBV13	TRBJ1-1	18	.	.	TGTGCCAGCAGCCGAGAAGGCGACAGAGCTGGGTGGAACACTGAAGCTTTCTTT	CASSREGDRAGWNTEAFF
TRBV5-6	TRBJ2-1	16	.	.	TGTGCCAGCAGCTTGGGGAGCAGAGCTTACTACAATGAGCAGTTCTTC	CASSLGSRAYYNEQFF
TRBV5-1	TRBJ2-7	18	.	TRBD1	TGCGCCAGCAGCTTGGTTCCAGGGGGATGGGACAACTCCTACGAGCAGTACTTC	CASSLVPGGWDNSYEQYF
TRBV5-1	TRBJ1-5	14	.	.	TGCGCCAGCAGCCTCGGAGCGGGGGAACAGCCCCAGCATTTT	CASSLGAGEQPQHF
TRBV7-2	TRBJ2-7	16	.	.	TGTGCCAGCAGCTTAGTGGGGGCAGGGAATGGTTACGAGCAGTACTTC	CASSLVGAGNGYEQYF
TRBV15	TRBJ1-4	16	few	.	TGTGCCACCAGCAGAGATCGGGGGCAGGGCAGTGAAAAACTGTTTTTT	CATSRDRGQGSEKLFF
TRBV7-8	TRBJ2-7	15	once	.	TGTGCCAGCAGCTTAGCGAGCCAGGGGTGGTACGAGCAGTACTTC	CASSLASQGWYEQYF
TRBV11-1	TRBJ2-5	16	.	TRBD2	TGTGCCAGCAGCCAAACCCCGGGACTAGCCGGGGAGACCCAGTACTTC	CASSQTPGLAGETQYF
TRBV6-1	TRBJ2-7	12	.	.	TGTGCCAGCAGTGAAGGAACGGTCGAGCAGTACTTC	CASSEGTVEQYF
TRBV9	TRBJ1-1	15	.	.	TGTGCCAGCAGCCCCCGGGCCGGTTTCGACACTGAAGCTTTCTTT	CASSPRAGFDTEAFF
TRBV5-1	TRBJ2-3	14	once	.	TGCGCCAGCAGCAGAACTACTAGCACAGATACGCAGTATTTT	CASSRTTSTDTQYF
TRBV5-4	TRBJ1-1	15	few	.	TGTGCCAGCAGCTTGGTGGGGGTTATGAACACTGAAGCTTTCTTT	CASSLVGVMNTEAFF
TRBV7-2	TRBJ2-7	14	.	TRBD1	TGTGCCAGCAGCTTAGTGCGGCAGGGGGACGAGCAGTACTTC	CASSLVRQGDEQYF
TRBV4-2	TRBJ2-7	14	.	TRBD1	TGTGCCAGCAGCCAGAGACAGGGTGCGGGCGAGCAGTACTTC	CASSQRQGAGEQYF
TRBV2	TRBJ1-1	13	few	.	TGTGCCAGCGGTCGGACAGTGAACACTGAAGCTTTCTTT	CASGRTVNTEAFF
TRBV7-9	TRBJ1-1	13	.	TRBD1	TGTGCCAGCACCCAGGGGGGAAACACTGAAGCTTTCTTT	CASTQGGNTEAFF
TRBV5-1	TRBJ2-7	15	.	TRBD1	TGCGCCAGCAGCCCGGGGACAGGGGACTCCTACGAGCAGTACTTC	CASSPGTGDSYEQYF
TRBV7-8	TRBJ1-1	13	.	.	TGTGCCAGCAGCCTAAATAGGGACACTGAAGCTTTCTTT	CASSLNRDTEAFF
TRBV19	TRBJ1-2	13	.	TRBD1	TGTGCCAGTAGTGGACAGGGAGCCTATGGCTACACCTTC	CASSGQGAYGYTF
TRBV11-2	TRBJ1-3	17	.	.	TGTGCCAGCAGCCTAACACCGGGACCGCTCTCTGGAAACACCATATATTTT	CASSLTPGPLSGNTIYF
TRBV14	TRBJ1-2	14	.	.	TGTGCCAGCAGCCAAGAACGGGCGCCAAGAGGCTACACCTTC	CASSQERAPRGYTF
TRBV5-5	TRBJ2-1	12	.	.	TGTGCCAGCAGCGGGGCCGGGGTTGAGCAGTTCTTC	CASSGAGVEQFF
TRBV6-1	TRBJ2-7	14	.	.	TGTGCCAGCACTACCCCGGGAGTCCTTGGGGAGCAGTACTTC	CASTTPGVLGEQYF
TRBV7-2	TRBJ2-5	13	.	TRBD2	TGTGCCAGCAGCCGCGGGGGGGTTGAGACCCAGTACTTC	CASSRGGVETQYF
TRBV4-1	TRBJ1-3	15	few	.	TGCGCCAGCAGCCTGTTGCCCGGGCTTGGAAACACCATATATTTT	CASSLLPGLGNTIYF
TRBV7-9	TRBJ2-1	18	once	.	TGTGCCAGCAGCCCCGGCCCATCCGCAAGGAGCTCCTACAATGAGCAGTTCTTC	CASSPGPSARSSYNEQFF
TRBV4-3	TRBJ2-7	16	once	.	TGCGCCAGCAGCCAAGATTTTCTGACCCTCTCTTACGAGCAGTACTTC	CASSQDFLTLSYEQYF
TRBV28	TRBJ1-4	14	.	.	TGTGCCAGTCTTGAGGGAGGCGCTAATGAAAAACTGTTTTTT	CASLEGGANEKLFF
TRBV4-1	TRBJ1-3	15	medium-sized	.	TGCGCCAGCAGCCGACCTGGGGGCTCTGGAAACACCATATATTTT	CASSRPGGSGNTIYF